The 11 T cell receptor beta chains listed next were all sequenced from one sample in a study of PD-1 blockade in classical Hodgkin lymphoma. Produced via immunoSEQ multiplex PCR; TCRdb's table is partial and in-frame only. There are 20,000 to 30,000 clones in the sample; more than 80% occur only once, and approximately 7.9% lies in the top ten. Each of the patients experienced relapse following autologous stem cell transplantation, and their brentuximab vedotin exposure differed. The input for sequencing was peripheral blood mononuclear cells (PBMCs), taken before the second cycle of nivolumab. The receptors stem from a human donor with classical Hodgkin lymphoma.

On this clone itself: A read error may account for a junction end that differs from germline. The rearrangement links TRBV11-2 to TRBJ2-3; 8 bases fit TRBD1. Germline V gives CDR1 SGHAT, CDR2 FQNNGV. This CDR3 spans 15 amino acids. CDR3 sequence (DNA): TGTGCCAGCAGCTTAGTTCCAGGGGGCACTGATACGCAGTATTTT. Translated: CASSLVPGGTDTQYF.

This clone has just one count. CDR3 DNA: TGTGCCAGCAGCTTAGGGGACAGCTCCAATCAGCCCCAGCATTTT. It is translated as CASSLGDSSNQPQHF. The chain links TRBV7-2 to TRBJ1-5, with 7 bases matching TRBD1. Trimming cost V 1 base and J 3 bases; bases outside gene matches: 3. Looked up from germline, CDR1 is SGHTA and CDR2 is FQGNSA. The CDR3 is made up of 15 amino acids.

The rearrangement links TRBV5-4 to TRBJ1-6; D unclear. The CDR3 is 16 amino acids. Trimming took 4 bases from V and 0 from J, leaving 11 bases between them. CDR1 and CDR2 (germline): SGHNT, YYREEE (reference sequence). The CDR3 DNA reads TGTGCCAGCAGCCGTTTGTCTAGCTCCTATAATTCACCCCTCCACTTT. Translating it yields CASSRLSSSYNSPLHF.

This chain connects TRBV11-2 to TRBJ2-3; 7 nucleotides match TRBD2. The germline gives CDR1 SGHAT, CDR2 FQNNGV. CDR3 length equals 14 residues. The ends lost 3 bases at V and 1 base at J; junction bases unmatched: 1. The CDR3 sequence is CASSFGLGTDTQYF. The DNA of the CDR3 is TGTGCCAGCAGCTTTGGACTAGGCACAGATACGCAGTATTTT. Supplemented by reference TRBV11-2 and TRBJ2-3, the full variable domain reads EAGVAQSPRYKIIEKRQSVAFWCNPISGHATLYWYQQILGQGPKLLIQFQNNGVVDDSQLPKDRFSAERLKGVDSTLKIQPAKLEDSAVYLCASSFGLGTDTQYFGPGTRLTVL.

The rearrangement uses TRBV10-3 and TRBJ1-1; D gene unclear. Germline CDR1 and CDR2: ENHRY and SYGVKD. The V end was cut by 0 bases, the J end by 4 bases, with 15 bases between. There are 16 residues in the CDR3. This chain's CDR3 is CAISESNWGSGTEAFF. The DNA of the CDR3 is TGTGCCATCAGTGAGTCGAATTGGGGATCGGGCACTGAAGCTTTCTTT.

This sequence joins TRBV7-2 and TRBJ1-2; no clear D gene. Germline V gene sequence: CDR1 SGHTA, CDR2 FQGNSA. V was pared by 5 bases and J by 1 base, with 14 bases between. The CDR3 sequence is 15 residues long. The CDR3 protein is CASSRTGAGNYGYTF. The CDR3 coding sequence is TGTGCCAGCAGCCGCACCGGAGCGGGTAACTATGGCTACACCTTC. The full variable domain, in which reference TRBV7-2 and TRBJ1-2 provide the parts outside the CDR3, is GAGVSQSPSNKVTEKGKDVELRCDPISGHTALYWYRQSLGQGLEFLIYFQGNSAPDKSGLPSDRFSAERTGGSVSTLTIQRTQQEDSAVYLCASSRTGAGNYGYTFGSGTRLTVV.

This clone was observed a single time. V gene TRBV6-5 combines with J gene TRBJ2-7, with 9 bases identical to TRBD1. With 2 bases clipped from V and 1 base from J, the junction kept 3 bases outside the gene matches. The CDR3 has 15 residues. From germline, CDR1 is MNHEY and CDR2 SVGAGI. This CDR3 reads CASSYGTGRSYEQYF. For the CDR3, the DNA is TGTGCCAGCAGTTACGGGACAGGGAGATCCTACGAGCAGTACTTC.

The rearrangement uses TRBV10-3 and TRBJ2-1; 11 bases are shared with TRBD2. The CDR3 sequence is 16 residues long. Germline V gene sequence: CDR1 ENHRY, CDR2 SYGVKD. Unmatched junction bases numbered 7, after V lost 2 bases and J lost 7 bases. This chain's CDR3 is CAISEPSGGNLNEQFF. In nucleotides, the CDR3 is TGTGCCATCAGTGAGCCTAGCGGGGGGAATCTGAATGAGCAGTTCTTC.

This clone was found once. The chain carries TRBV6-5 and TRBJ1-2, with D tentatively TRBD1 (6 bases). Trimming shortened V by 6 bases and J by 6 bases, and 8 bases separated the two germline ends. There are 11 residues in the CDR3. The germline V gene has CDR1 MNHEY and CDR2 SVGAGI. As DNA, the CDR3 is TGTGCCAGCAGGCAGGGGAATGGCTACACCTTC. Encoded protein: CASRQGNGYTF.

V is TRBV5-1 and J is TRBJ2-5; 8 bases map to TRBD2. This CDR3 contains 14 residues. V lost 5 bases, J lost 5 bases, and 8 bases stayed unmatched. CDR1 and CDR2 from the germline V gene are SGHRS and YFSETQ. The CDR3 loop is CASSLSGDAETQYF. DNA for the CDR3: TGCGCCAGCAGTCTTAGCGGGGATGCCGAGACCCAGTACTTC.

The genes are TRBV30 and TRBJ1-5; tentatively, D is TRBD1 (5 bases). The CDR3 spans 16 residues. Germline CDR1 and CDR2: GTSNPN and SVGIG (reference sequence). Trimming took 4 bases from V and 5 from J, leaving 21 bases between them. The CDR3 reads CAWKPVGAPRDQPQHF. The CDR3 DNA reads as TGTGCCTGGAAACCCGTCGGGGCCCCTCGCGATCAGCCCCAGCATTTT. The entire variable domain, with the rest obtained from reference TRBV30 and TRBJ1-5, is as follows: SQTIHQWPATLVQPVGSPLSLECTVEGTSNPNLYWYRQAAGRGLQLLFYSVGIGQISSEVPQNLSASRPQDRQFILSSKKLLLSDSGFYLCAWKPVGAPRDQPQHFGDGTRLSIL.